Sequencing of this T cell receptor (beta chain) was carried out in a study of blood T cell repertoires in COVID-19. Only one count was recorded for this clone. Assay: immunoSEQ multiplex PCR; the TCRdb copy retains only in-frame clones and omits some. The sample has more than 200,000 clones, 75% to 90% seen once. Looked up from germline, CDR1 is SGHTA and CDR2 is FQGNSA. The CDR3 sequence is 13 residues long. The J segment lost 11 bases and the V segment lost 1 base, leaving 4 bases of the junction unmatched. The V call is TRBV7-2, the J call TRBJ1-1, with TRBD1 matching over 10 bases. Sequences were obtained from peripheral blood. This TCR was sampled from a man between 25 and 39 years old with active or convalescent COVID-19. The CDR3 protein is CASSLGQGAWAFF. The CDR3 DNA reads TGTGCCAGCAGCTTAGGACAGGGGGCTTGGGCTTTCTTT.